The 6 T cell receptor beta chains below were found in one sample sequenced in a study of blood T cells in healthy people across ages (dated by TCRdb to between 2014 and 2017). Library generation was performed with 5' RACE. Reads for this sample came from an Illumina HiSeq 2500. A second PCR of about 6 to 11 cycles was performed with a sample-barcoded 5' primer and a J-beta primer mix. TCRdb trimmed public reads at Q25 via fastp, called clones via MiXCR and kept in-frame beta chains. Each entry is one CDR3 protein sequence, shown with its most common DNA and genes. The sample contains 540,000 or so distinct CDR3 sequences, roughly 43% of them found a single time. The ten largest clones capture 20% to 25% of the sample. Sequences were obtained from blood. The source of these receptors is a man older than 75 in good health.

The chain recombines TRBV27 with TRBJ2-7, with TRBD2 matching 7 bases. V shed 7 bases, J shed 6 bases, and the junction held 12 bases outside the gene matches. Germline V gene lookup returns CDR1 MNHEY and CDR2 SMNVEV (reference sequence). CDR3 length equals 14 residues. The CDR3 reads CASTPGGGGGEQYF. In DNA form, the CDR3 reads TGTGCCAGCACTCCGGGGGGAGGAGGAGGCGAGCAGTACTTC.

The chain uses TRBV9 and TRBJ2-7, with 8 bases lining up with TRBD1. Trimming took 0 bases from V and 1 from J; bases not matched to a gene: 3. The CDR3 runs to 15 residues. Germline assignment: CDR1 SGDLS and CDR2 YYNGEE. The CDR3 region has the DNA TGTGCCAGCAGCGTAGGGACAGGGCAGTCCTACGAGCAGTACTTC. Translation gives CASSVGTGQSYEQYF.

This rearrangement joins TRBV30 to TRBJ2-3; D gene ambiguous. Germline CDR1 is GTSNPN and CDR2 is SVGIG (reference sequence). V lost 1 base to trimming and J lost 0 bases, with 14 bases between them. The CDR3 sequence is 16 residues long. CDR3 DNA: TGTGCCTGGAGTGCCTACTACCTCTCTAGCACAGATACGCAGTATTTT. It translates to CAWSAYYLSSTDTQYF.

In regard to this clonotype: This sequence may be a read error, since a much larger clone differs from it by one base. This chain connects TRBV28 to TRBJ2-7, with a weak D call TRBD1 (6 bases). The CDR3 is 13 amino acids. Germline CDR1 is MDHEN and CDR2 is SYDVKM. The V end was cut by 10 bases, the J end by 2 bases, with 15 bases between. The CDR3 DNA reads as TGTGCCAACAAAAGACAGGACACCTACGAGCAGTACTTC. Residues: CANKRQDTYEQYF. The whole variable domain, remainder taken from reference TRBV28 and TRBJ2-7, is DVKVTQSSRYLVKRTGEKVFLECVQDMDHENMFWYRQDPGLGLRLIYFSYDVKMKEKGDIPEGYSVSREKKERFSLILESASTNQTSMYLCANKRQDTYEQYFGPGTRLTVT.

V and J are TRBV4-3 and TRBJ2-7; D tentatively fits TRBD1 or TRBD2 (5 bases each). Per the germline V gene, CDR1 is LGHNA and CDR2 is YSLEER. The CDR3 has 15 amino acids. Trimming left V 0 bases short and J 4 bases short, with 13 bases between. This CDR3 reads CASSQDRGRPYEQYF. The DNA of the CDR3 is TGCGCCAGCAGCCAAGATCGGGGCAGACCATACGAGCAGTACTTC.

The chain employs TRBV21-1 and TRBJ2-7; the D call in the table, TRBD1, was not verified against the DNA. TRBV21-1 is termed a pseudogene. CDR3 length: 19 amino acids. The CDR3 sequence: CASSKKCKKSGTGFCEQYF. The DNA for the CDR3 is TGTGCCAGCAGCAAAAAATGCAAAAAATCCGGGACAGGGTTCTGCGAGCAGTACTTC.